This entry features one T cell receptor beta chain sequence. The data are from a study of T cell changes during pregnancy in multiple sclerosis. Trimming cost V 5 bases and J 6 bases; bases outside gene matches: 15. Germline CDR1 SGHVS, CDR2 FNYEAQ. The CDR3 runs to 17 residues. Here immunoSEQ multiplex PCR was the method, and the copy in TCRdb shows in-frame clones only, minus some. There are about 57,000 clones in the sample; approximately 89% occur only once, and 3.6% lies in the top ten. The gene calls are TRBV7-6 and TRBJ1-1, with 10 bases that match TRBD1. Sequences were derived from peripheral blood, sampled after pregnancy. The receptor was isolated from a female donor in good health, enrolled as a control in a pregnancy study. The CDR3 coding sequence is TGTGCCAGCAGCCTGACAGGGGGCGTAGGGAGTTTCGCTGAAGCTTTCTTT. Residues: CASSLTGGVGSFAEAFF.